Described below is a single T cell receptor beta chain sequence and its context. Its specificity is unknown. Per germline, CDR1 MNHEY and CDR2 SVGEGT. This CDR3 spans 19 amino acids. Trimming cost V 5 bases and J 0 bases; bases outside gene matches: 12. The record originates from a study of response to subunit inactivated influenza vaccine. Study-level findings and limits: T cells newly recruited by each seasonal influenza vaccination are few, the authors suggested.

TCRdb reprocessed the RT-PCR reads via MiXCR and lists one record per CDR3 protein. The sample gives around 750,000 distinct CDR3 sequences, approximately 22% of which show up once; roughly 10% is in the top ten. The sequence was collected from a man between 45 and 60 years old who received an inactivated influenza vaccine. Sequenced here: PBMCs from blood, sampled 4 to 6 days after vaccination. The rearrangement links TRBV6-2 or TRBV6-3 to TRBJ2-7; 14 nucleotides line up with TRBD2. The CDR3 loop is CASSAGALTSGRASYEQYF. The DNA for the CDR3 is TGTGCCAGCAGTGCGGGGGCCCTGACTAGCGGGAGGGCCTCCTACGAGCAGTACTTC.